A selection of T cell receptor beta chains follows, all from one sample in a study of blood T cell repertoires in COVID-19. The assay was immunoSEQ multiplex PCR, and TCRdb's table has in-frame clones only and misses some. The sample contains about 120,000 clones, 90% of which appear only once. Sequenced material: peripheral blood. The receptor set was obtained from an older woman with COVID-19, enrolled during active disease. The CDR3 runs from the conserved cysteine through the conserved F or W. The D gene is left open where the match is weak. Clone size is not always given. Where it is, it says once, few, many or a class for expanded clones.

cdr3_nt: TGTGCCAGCAGCTTAGATCTAACCAGGTCCTACGAGCAGTACTTC
cdr3_aa: CASSLDLTRSYEQYF
clone_size: .
d_call: .
v_call: TRBV11-2
j_call: TRBJ2-7

cdr3_nt: TGTGCCACCAGCGCCCCGGGACACCTAAACACCGGGGAGCTGTTTTTT
cdr3_aa: CATSAPGHLNTGELFF
clone_size: .
d_call: .
v_call: TRBV15
j_call: TRBJ2-2

cdr3_nt: TGTGCCAGCAGCCCCCGACAGGGGGGTGGCTACACCTTC
cdr3_aa: CASSPRQGGGYTF
clone_size: .
d_call: TRBD1
v_call: TRBV5-4
j_call: TRBJ1-2

cdr3_nt: TGTGCCAGCAGCGTCGAGGGAGGGTTTCAGCCCCAGCATTTT
cdr3_aa: CASSVEGGFQPQHF
clone_size: .
d_call: .
v_call: TRBV5-4
j_call: TRBJ1-5

cdr3_nt: TGTGCCAGCAGCCCGGGACTGATGAACACTGAAGCTTTCTTT
cdr3_aa: CASSPGLMNTEAFF
clone_size: .
d_call: .
v_call: TRBV25-1
j_call: TRBJ1-1

cdr3_nt: TGTGCCAGCAGCCAGGCTTCGGGGGGTTACACTGAAGCTTTCTTT
cdr3_aa: CASSQASGGYTEAFF
clone_size: few
d_call: .
v_call: TRBV3-1/TRBV3-2
j_call: TRBJ1-1

cdr3_nt: TGCAGCGTGGCTAGAGGCCAAGAGACCCAGTACTTC
cdr3_aa: CSVARGQETQYF
clone_size: .
d_call: .
v_call: TRBV29-1
j_call: TRBJ2-5

cdr3_nt: TGCAGCGTTGAGAGAGGGGGACCAGCTTTCTTT
cdr3_aa: CSVERGGPAFF
clone_size: once
d_call: .
v_call: TRBV29-1
j_call: TRBJ1-1

cdr3_nt: TGTGCCAGCAGCTTAGGACTAGCGGGGGTCGAGCAGTTCTTC
cdr3_aa: CASSLGLAGVEQFF
clone_size: .
d_call: TRBD2
v_call: TRBV7-8
j_call: TRBJ2-1

cdr3_nt: TGTGCCAGCTCACCACTTGGGGCCGGGACAGGGGTGACTGAAGCTTTCTTT
cdr3_aa: CASSPLGAGTGVTEAFF
clone_size: .
d_call: TRBD1
v_call: TRBV18
j_call: TRBJ1-1

cdr3_nt: TGTGCCAGCAGCAACCGGGACAGGGGGCAATCCGGAAACACCATATATTTT
cdr3_aa: CASSNRDRGQSGNTIYF
clone_size: .
d_call: .
v_call: TRBV21-1
j_call: TRBJ1-3

cdr3_nt: TGTGCCAGCAGCCAAGGCGGTCCCTATGGCTACACCTTC
cdr3_aa: CASSQGGPYGYTF
clone_size: .
d_call: .
v_call: TRBV3-1/TRBV3-2
j_call: TRBJ1-2

cdr3_nt: TGTGCCAGCAGCTTAGACACAGGGCAAAATTCACCCCTCCACTTT
cdr3_aa: CASSLDTGQNSPLHF
clone_size: few
d_call: .
v_call: TRBV7-9
j_call: TRBJ1-6

cdr3_nt: TGTGCCAGCAGCCAGTCTCTGAACACCGGGGAGCTGTTTTTT
cdr3_aa: CASSQSLNTGELFF
clone_size: .
d_call: .
v_call: TRBV3-1/TRBV3-2
j_call: TRBJ2-2

cdr3_nt: TGTGCCAGCTCAATTGAGAAGGGGGACAATCAGCCCCAGCATTTT
cdr3_aa: CASSIEKGDNQPQHF
clone_size: .
d_call: .
v_call: TRBV2
j_call: TRBJ1-5

cdr3_nt: TGTGCCAGCAGCCTAATGGGGGGTACAAACATTCAGTACTTC
cdr3_aa: CASSLMGGTNIQYF
clone_size: .
d_call: .
v_call: TRBV7-3
j_call: TRBJ2-4

cdr3_nt: TGTGCCAGCAGTTTCGGGGGTACCAATGAGCAGTTCTTC
cdr3_aa: CASSFGGTNEQFF
clone_size: .
d_call: .
v_call: TRBV12-3/TRBV12-4
j_call: TRBJ2-1

cdr3_nt: TGTGCCAGCAGTTTCGTGCCCCGGGATTACCCTCCCTACGAGCAGTACTTC
cdr3_aa: CASSFVPRDYPPYEQYF
clone_size: .
d_call: .
v_call: TRBV6-2/TRBV6-3
j_call: TRBJ2-7

cdr3_nt: TGCAGCGTTGAAGGTGGGCAGGGCGGTGAAAAACTGTTTTTT
cdr3_aa: CSVEGGQGGEKLFF
clone_size: .
d_call: .
v_call: TRBV29-1
j_call: TRBJ1-4

cdr3_nt: TGCGCCAGCAGCCTGGGGGGAGCCTTGCGTGAAAAACTGTTTTTT
cdr3_aa: CASSLGGALREKLFF
clone_size: .
d_call: .
v_call: TRBV4-1
j_call: TRBJ1-4

cdr3_nt: TGTGCCAGCAGCCCCCTTACATACATGAACACTGAAGCTTTCTTT
cdr3_aa: CASSPLTYMNTEAFF
clone_size: .
d_call: .
v_call: TRBV5-6
j_call: TRBJ1-1

cdr3_nt: TGTGCCAGCTCACCTGACCGGGACAGGGGAGCCTATGGCTACACCTTC
cdr3_aa: CASSPDRDRGAYGYTF
clone_size: .
d_call: TRBD1
v_call: TRBV18
j_call: TRBJ1-2

cdr3_nt: TGTGCCAGCAGCTACGGACAGGGGCTTTCCTACGAGCAGTACTTC
cdr3_aa: CASSYGQGLSYEQYF
clone_size: .
d_call: TRBD1
v_call: TRBV7-6
j_call: TRBJ2-7

cdr3_nt: TGCGCCAGCAGCCTCGAGGGACACCTGAACACTGAAGCTTTCTTT
cdr3_aa: CASSLEGHLNTEAFF
clone_size: .
d_call: .
v_call: TRBV4-1
j_call: TRBJ1-1

cdr3_nt: TGTGCCAGCAGTGAAAGGCAGGGTCTCTACACCTTC
cdr3_aa: CASSERQGLYTF
clone_size: .
d_call: .
v_call: TRBV6-1
j_call: TRBJ1-2

cdr3_nt: TGTGCCAGCAGCCAAGATGTCAGGGGAGAGCAGTACTTC
cdr3_aa: CASSQDVRGEQYF
clone_size: once
d_call: .
v_call: TRBV14
j_call: TRBJ2-7

cdr3_nt: TGTGCCAGCAGCCTGTATGCTGAAGCTTTCTTT
cdr3_aa: CASSLYAEAFF
clone_size: .
d_call: .
v_call: TRBV5-6
j_call: TRBJ1-1

cdr3_nt: TGTGCCAGCAGCTTGGGCAGGGGGTCCGCCGGATACAATGAGCAGTTCTTC
cdr3_aa: CASSLGRGSAGYNEQFF
clone_size: .
d_call: TRBD1
v_call: TRBV7-2
j_call: TRBJ2-1

cdr3_nt: TGTGCCAGCAGCTTATCTGGGAACAGGGGAAACACTGAAGCTTTCTTT
cdr3_aa: CASSLSGNRGNTEAFF
clone_size: .
d_call: TRBD1
v_call: TRBV7-2
j_call: TRBJ1-1

cdr3_nt: TGTGCCAGCAGCTTACAGGTCAAACCAGGGCCCCAAGAGACCCAGTACTTC
cdr3_aa: CASSLQVKPGPQETQYF
clone_size: .
d_call: .
v_call: TRBV7-2
j_call: TRBJ2-5